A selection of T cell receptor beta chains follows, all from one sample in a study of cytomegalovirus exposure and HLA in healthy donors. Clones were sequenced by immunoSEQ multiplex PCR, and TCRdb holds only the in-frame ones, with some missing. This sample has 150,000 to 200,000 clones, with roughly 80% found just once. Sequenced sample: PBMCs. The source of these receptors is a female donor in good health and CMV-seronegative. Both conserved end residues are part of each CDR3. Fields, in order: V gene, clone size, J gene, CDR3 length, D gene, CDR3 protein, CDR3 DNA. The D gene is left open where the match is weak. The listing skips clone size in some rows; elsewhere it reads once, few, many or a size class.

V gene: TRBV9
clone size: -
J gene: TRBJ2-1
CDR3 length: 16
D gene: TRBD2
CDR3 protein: CASSVGAGGYYNEQFF
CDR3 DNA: TGTGCCAGCAGCGTAGGAGCGGGGGGCTATTACAATGAGCAGTTCTTC

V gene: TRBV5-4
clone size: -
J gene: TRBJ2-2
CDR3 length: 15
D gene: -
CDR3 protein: CASSLRGANTGELFF
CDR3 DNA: TGTGCCAGCAGCTTAAGGGGTGCGAACACCGGGGAGCTGTTTTTT

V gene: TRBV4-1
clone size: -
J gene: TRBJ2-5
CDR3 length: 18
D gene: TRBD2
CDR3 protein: CASSQEVKKRGPKETQYF
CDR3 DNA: TGCGCCAGCAGCCAAGAGGTTAAGAAGCGGGGTCCTAAAGAGACCCAGTACTTC

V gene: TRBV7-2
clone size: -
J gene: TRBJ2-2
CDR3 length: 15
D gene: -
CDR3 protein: CASSFGGEFRGELFF
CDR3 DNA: TGTGCCAGCAGCTTTGGCGGGGAGTTCCGCGGGGAGCTGTTTTTT

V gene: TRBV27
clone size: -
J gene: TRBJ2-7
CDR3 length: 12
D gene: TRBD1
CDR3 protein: CASSRTGYEQYF
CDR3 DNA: TGTGCCAGCAGTCGGACAGGGTACGAGCAGTACTTC

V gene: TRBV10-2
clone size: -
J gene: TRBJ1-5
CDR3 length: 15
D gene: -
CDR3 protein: CASSEEGGYNQPQHF
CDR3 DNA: TGCGCCAGCAGTGAAGAGGGAGGCTACAATCAGCCCCAGCATTTT

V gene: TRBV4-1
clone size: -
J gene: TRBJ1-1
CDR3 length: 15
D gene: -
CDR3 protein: CASSQEAQRNTEAFF
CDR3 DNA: TGCGCCAGCAGCCAAGAGGCCCAAAGGAACACTGAAGCTTTCTTT

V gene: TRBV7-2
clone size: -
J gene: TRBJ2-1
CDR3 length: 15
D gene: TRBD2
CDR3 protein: CASSLSLAGGNEQFF
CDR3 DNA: TGTGCCAGCAGCTTATCCCTAGCGGGAGGAAATGAGCAGTTCTTC

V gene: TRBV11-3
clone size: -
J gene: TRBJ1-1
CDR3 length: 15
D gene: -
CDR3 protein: CASSFGRAENTEAFF
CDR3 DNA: TGTGCCAGCAGCTTTGGGCGGGCGGAGAACACTGAAGCTTTCTTT

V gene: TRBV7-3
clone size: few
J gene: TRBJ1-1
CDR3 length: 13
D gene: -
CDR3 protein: CASSSDRNTEAFF
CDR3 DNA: TGTGCCAGCAGCTCGGACAGGAACACTGAAGCTTTCTTT

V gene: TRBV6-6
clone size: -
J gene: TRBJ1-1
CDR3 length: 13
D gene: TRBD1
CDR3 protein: CASKTTGTTEAFF
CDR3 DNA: TGTGCCAGCAAAACGACAGGGACCACTGAAGCTTTCTTT

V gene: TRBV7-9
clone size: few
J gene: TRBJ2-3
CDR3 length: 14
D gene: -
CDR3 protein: CASSFRAPTDTQYF
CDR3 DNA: TGTGCCAGCAGCTTCAGGGCTCCCACAGATACGCAGTATTTT

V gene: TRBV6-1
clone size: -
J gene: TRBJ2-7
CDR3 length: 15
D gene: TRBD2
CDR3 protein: CASTSGRGGSYEQYF
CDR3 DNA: TGTGCCAGCACTAGCGGGAGGGGGGGATCCTACGAGCAGTACTTC

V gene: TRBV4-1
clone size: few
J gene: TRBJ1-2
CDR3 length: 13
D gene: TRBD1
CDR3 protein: CASSSGTGDGYTF
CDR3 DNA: TGCGCCAGCAGCTCAGGGACAGGGGATGGCTACACCTTC

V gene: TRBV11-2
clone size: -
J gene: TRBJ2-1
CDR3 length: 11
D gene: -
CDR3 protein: CASSFVNEQFF
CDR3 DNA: TGTGCCAGCAGCTTCGTTAATGAGCAGTTCTTC

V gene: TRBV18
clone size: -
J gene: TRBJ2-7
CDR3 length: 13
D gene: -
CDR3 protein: CASSPRELYEQYF
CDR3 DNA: TGTGCCAGCTCACCTAGGGAGCTATACGAGCAGTACTTC

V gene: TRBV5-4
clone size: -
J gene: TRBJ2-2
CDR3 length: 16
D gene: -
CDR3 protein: CASSPRVGINTGELFF
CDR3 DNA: TGTGCCAGCAGCCCGAGGGTGGGCATTAACACCGGGGAGCTGTTTTTT

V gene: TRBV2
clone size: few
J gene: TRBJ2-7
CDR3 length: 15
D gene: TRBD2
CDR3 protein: CASSYSTSGGAEQYF
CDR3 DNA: TGTGCCAGCAGTTACTCGACTAGCGGGGGGGCCGAGCAGTACTTC

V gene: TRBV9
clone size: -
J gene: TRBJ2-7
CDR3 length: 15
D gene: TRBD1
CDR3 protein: CASSVYRDSSYEQYF
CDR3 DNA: TGTGCCAGCAGCGTATATAGGGACAGCTCCTACGAGCAGTACTTC

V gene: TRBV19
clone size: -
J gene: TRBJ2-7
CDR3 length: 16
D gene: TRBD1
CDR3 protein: CASSTITRDRGYEQYF
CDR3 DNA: TGTGCCAGTAGTACCATTACGCGGGACAGGGGGTACGAGCAGTACTTC

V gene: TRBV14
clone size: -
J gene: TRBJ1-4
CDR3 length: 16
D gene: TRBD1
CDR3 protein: CASSQRQGSWNEKLFF
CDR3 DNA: TGTGCCAGCAGCCAGAGACAGGGAAGTTGGAATGAAAAACTGTTTTTT

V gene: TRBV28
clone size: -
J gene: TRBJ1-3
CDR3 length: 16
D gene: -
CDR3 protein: CASSLGPGITGNTIYF
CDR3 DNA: TGTGCCAGCAGTTTAGGGCCAGGGATTACTGGAAACACCATATATTTT

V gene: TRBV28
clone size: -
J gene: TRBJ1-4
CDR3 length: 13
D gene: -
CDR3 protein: CASSLGSYEKLFF
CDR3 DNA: TGTGCCAGCAGTTTAGGCTCGTACGAAAAACTGTTTTTT

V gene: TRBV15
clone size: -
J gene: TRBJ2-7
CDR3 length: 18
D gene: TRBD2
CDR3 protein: CATSRDLVTSGRNYEQYF
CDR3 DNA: TGTGCCACCAGCAGAGATTTAGTAACTAGCGGGAGGAACTACGAGCAGTACTTC

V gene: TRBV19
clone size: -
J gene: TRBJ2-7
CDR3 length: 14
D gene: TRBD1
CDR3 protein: CASSRGQGAYEQYF
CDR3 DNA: TGTGCCAGTAGCCGAGGACAGGGGGCGTACGAGCAGTACTTC

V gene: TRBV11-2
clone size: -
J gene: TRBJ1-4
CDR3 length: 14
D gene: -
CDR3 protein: CASTATPWAEKLFF
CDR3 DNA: TGTGCCAGCACCGCCACCCCCTGGGCTGAAAAACTGTTTTTT

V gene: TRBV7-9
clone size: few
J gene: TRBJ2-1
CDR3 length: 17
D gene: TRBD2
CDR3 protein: CASSPRRLAGDHNEQFF
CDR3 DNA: TGTGCCAGCAGCCCCAGACGACTAGCGGGGGATCACAATGAGCAGTTCTTC

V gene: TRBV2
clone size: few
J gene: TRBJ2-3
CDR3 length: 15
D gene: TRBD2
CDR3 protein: CASSRLAGDLNTQYF
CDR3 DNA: TGTGCCAGCAGCAGACTAGCGGGAGATTTAAATACGCAGTATTTT

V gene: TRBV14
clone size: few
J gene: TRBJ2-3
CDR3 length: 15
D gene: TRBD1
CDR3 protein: CASSPPDREADTQYF
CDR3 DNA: TGTGCCAGCAGCCCCCCGGACAGGGAAGCAGATACGCAGTATTTT

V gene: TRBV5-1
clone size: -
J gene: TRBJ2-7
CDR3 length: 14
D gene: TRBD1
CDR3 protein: CASSLGQGANEQYF
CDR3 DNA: TGCGCCAGCAGCTTGGGACAGGGGGCTAACGAGCAGTACTTC

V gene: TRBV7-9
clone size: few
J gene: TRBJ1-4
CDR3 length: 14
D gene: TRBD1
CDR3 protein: CASSSGQGREKLFF
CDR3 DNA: TGTGCCAGCAGCTCGGGACAGGGACGCGAAAAACTGTTTTTT

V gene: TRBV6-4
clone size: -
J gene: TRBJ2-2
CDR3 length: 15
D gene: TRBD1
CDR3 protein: CASRKETGMTGELFF
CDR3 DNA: TGTGCCAGCAGGAAGGAGACAGGGATGACCGGGGAGCTGTTTTTT

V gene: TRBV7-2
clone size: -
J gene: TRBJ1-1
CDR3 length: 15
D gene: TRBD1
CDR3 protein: CASSSRQGMNTEAFF
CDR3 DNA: TGTGCCAGCAGCAGCCGACAGGGGATGAACACTGAAGCTTTCTTT

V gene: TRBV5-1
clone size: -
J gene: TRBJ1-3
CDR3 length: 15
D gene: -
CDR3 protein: CASSSTGFTGNTIYF
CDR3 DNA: TGCGCCAGCAGCTCAACAGGCTTTACTGGAAACACCATATATTTT

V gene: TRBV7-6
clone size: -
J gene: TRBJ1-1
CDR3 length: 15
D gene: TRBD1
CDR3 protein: CASSSNRGLNTEAFF
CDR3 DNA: TGTGCCAGCAGCTCAAACAGGGGGCTAAACACTGAAGCTTTCTTT

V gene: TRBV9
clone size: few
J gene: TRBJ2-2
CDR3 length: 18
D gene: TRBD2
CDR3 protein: CASSDGLAGPANTGELFF
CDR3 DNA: TGTGCCAGCAGCGACGGACTAGCGGGTCCCGCGAACACCGGGGAGCTGTTTTTT

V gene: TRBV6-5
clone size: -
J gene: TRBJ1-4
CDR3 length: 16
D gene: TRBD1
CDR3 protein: CASSSRYGQGGEKLFF
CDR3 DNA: TGTGCCAGCAGTTCGCGCTATGGACAGGGTGGTGAAAAACTGTTTTTT

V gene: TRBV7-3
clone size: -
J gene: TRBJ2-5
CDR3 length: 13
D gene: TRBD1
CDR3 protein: CASSNRQGETQYF
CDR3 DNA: TGTGCCAGCAGCAATAGACAGGGAGAGACCCAGTACTTC

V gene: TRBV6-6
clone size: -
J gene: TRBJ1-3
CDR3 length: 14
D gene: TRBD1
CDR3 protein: CASRDRVAGNTIYF
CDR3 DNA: TGTGCCAGCAGGGACAGGGTTGCTGGAAACACCATATATTTT

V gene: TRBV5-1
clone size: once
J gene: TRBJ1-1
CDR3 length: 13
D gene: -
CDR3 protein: CASSSLQVPEAFF
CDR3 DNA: TGCGCCAGCAGCTCGCTCCAGGTCCCTGAAGCTTTCTTT

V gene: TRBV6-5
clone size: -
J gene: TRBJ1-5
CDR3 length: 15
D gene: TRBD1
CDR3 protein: CASRKTGVSNQPQHF
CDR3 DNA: TGTGCCAGCAGAAAGACAGGGGTTAGCAATCAGCCCCAGCATTTT

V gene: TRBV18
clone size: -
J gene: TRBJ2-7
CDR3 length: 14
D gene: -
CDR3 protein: CASSPPMSGYEQYF
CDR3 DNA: TGTGCCAGCTCACCACCTATGTCGGGATACGAGCAGTACTTC

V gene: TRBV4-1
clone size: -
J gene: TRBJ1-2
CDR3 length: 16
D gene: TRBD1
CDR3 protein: CASSQLTRDRRSGYTF
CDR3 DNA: TGCGCCAGCAGCCAATTAACCCGGGACAGGAGGAGTGGCTACACCTTC

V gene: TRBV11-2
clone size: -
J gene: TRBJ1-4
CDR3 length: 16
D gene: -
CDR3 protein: CASSLGGGTTNEKLFF
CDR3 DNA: TGTGCCAGCAGCTTAGGGGGGGGCACAACTAATGAAAAACTGTTTTTT

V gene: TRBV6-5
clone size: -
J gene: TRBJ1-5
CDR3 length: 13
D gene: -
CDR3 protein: CASTRGRDQPQHF
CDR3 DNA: TGTGCCAGCACTCGGGGGAGGGATCAGCCCCAGCATTTT

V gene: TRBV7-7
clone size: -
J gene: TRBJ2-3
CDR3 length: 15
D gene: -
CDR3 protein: CASSPSGEWTDTQYF
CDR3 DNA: TGTGCTAGCAGCCCCTCAGGGGAATGGACAGATACGCAGTATTTT

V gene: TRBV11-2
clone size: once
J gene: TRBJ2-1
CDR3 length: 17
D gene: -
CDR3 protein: CASSLRTVSNAYNEQFF
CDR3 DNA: TGTGCCAGCAGCCTCCGGACAGTATCAAACGCCTACAATGAGCAGTTCTTC

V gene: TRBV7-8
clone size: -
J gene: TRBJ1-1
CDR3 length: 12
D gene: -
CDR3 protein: CAGSSGTINGFF
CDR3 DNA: TGTGCCGGCAGCTCCGGGACAATAAATGGTTTCTTT

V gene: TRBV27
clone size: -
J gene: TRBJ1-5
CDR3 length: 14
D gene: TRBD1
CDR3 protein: CASSPSGGHQPQHF
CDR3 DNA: TGTGCCAGCAGTCCATCAGGGGGGCATCAGCCCCAGCATTTT

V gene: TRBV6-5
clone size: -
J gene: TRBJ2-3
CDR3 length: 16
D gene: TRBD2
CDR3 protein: CASSWTSGASTDTQYF
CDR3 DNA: TGTGCCAGCAGTTGGACTAGCGGTGCTAGCACAGATACGCAGTATTTT

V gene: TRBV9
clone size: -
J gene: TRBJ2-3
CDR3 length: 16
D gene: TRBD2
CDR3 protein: CASSERTSGDTDTQYF
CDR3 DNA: TGTGCCAGCAGCGAGAGGACTAGCGGGGACACAGATACGCAGTATTTT

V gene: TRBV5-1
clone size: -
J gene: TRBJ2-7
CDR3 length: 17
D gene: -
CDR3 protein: CASKPLGNSGSPYEQYF
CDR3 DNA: TGCGCCAGCAAACCGCTGGGTAACAGCGGGTCCCCCTACGAGCAGTACTTC